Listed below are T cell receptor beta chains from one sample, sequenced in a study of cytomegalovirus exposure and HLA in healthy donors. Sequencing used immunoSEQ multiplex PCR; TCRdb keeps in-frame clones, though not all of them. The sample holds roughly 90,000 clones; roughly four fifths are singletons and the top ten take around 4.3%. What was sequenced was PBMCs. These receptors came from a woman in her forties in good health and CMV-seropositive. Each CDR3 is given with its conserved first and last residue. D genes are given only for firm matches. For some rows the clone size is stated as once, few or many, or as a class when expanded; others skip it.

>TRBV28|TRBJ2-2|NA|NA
TGTGCCAGCATCGCATTTAGGTGGTCCAGGGGAGCCGGGGAGCTGTTTTTT
CASIAFRWSRGAGELFF
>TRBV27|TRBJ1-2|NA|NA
TGTGCCAGCAGGTCTTTCAAGGACGGGAGCTATGGCTACACCTTC
CASRSFKDGSYGYTF
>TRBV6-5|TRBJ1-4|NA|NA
TGTGCCAGCAGTTTCTTCAAGGGGGCTAATGAAAAACTGTTTTTT
CASSFFKGANEKLFF
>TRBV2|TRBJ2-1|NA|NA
TGTGCCAGCAGTGTTCGGCAGGACAGTAATACTGAGCAGTTCTTC
CASSVRQDSNTEQFF
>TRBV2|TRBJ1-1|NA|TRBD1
TGTGCCAGCAGTGAACAGGGGGACACTGAAGCTTTCTTT
CASSEQGDTEAFF
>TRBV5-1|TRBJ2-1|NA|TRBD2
TGCGCCAGCAGCGAATTGGCCGGGACTAGCGGGAGCGGCAATGAGCAGTTCTTC
CASSELAGTSGSGNEQFF
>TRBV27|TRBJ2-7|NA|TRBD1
TGTGCCAGCAGTTGGGACAGGGGGTACGAGCAGTACTTC
CASSWDRGYEQYF
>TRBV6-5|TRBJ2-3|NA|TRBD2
TGTGCCAGCAGCCGGATCGGGACTAGCGCAGATACGCAGTATTTT
CASSRIGTSADTQYF
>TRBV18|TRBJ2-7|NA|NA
TGTGCCAGCTCACCGTTTAAGGACGGGAAAGGAAGCTCCTACGAGCAGTACTTC
CASSPFKDGKGSSYEQYF
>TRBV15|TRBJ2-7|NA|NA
TGTGCCACCAGCAGAGGATTAAACTACGAGCAGTACTTC
CATSRGLNYEQYF
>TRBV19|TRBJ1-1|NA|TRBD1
TGTGCCAGTAGATTTACAGGGGGAGACACTGAAGCTTTCTTT
CASRFTGGDTEAFF
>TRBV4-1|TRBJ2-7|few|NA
TGCGCCAGCAGCAGCCGCGACGAGCAGTACTTC
CASSSRDEQYF
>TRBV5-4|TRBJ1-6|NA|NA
TGTGCCAGCAGCTTGGACCCGGGAAATTCACCCCTCCACTTT
CASSLDPGNSPLHF
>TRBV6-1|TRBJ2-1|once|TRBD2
TGTGCCAGCAGTGTTCCTGGACTAGCGGGTATCAATGAGCAGTTCTTC
CASSVPGLAGINEQFF
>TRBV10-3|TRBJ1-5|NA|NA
TGTGCCATCAGTGAGAATAACGGGGATAGCAATCAGCCCCAGCATTTT
CAISENNGDSNQPQHF